These T cell receptor beta chains were read from a single sample in a study of T cells after yellow fever vaccination. TCRdb recomputed calls from the 5' RACE reads with MiXCR, one row per CDR3 protein. The sample has roughly 340,000 distinct CDR3 sequences, 8% to 10% seen once; the top ten hold approximately 19%. The material was PBMCs, obtained on the day of the first yellow fever vaccination. The receptor source for this set is a man between 18 and 29 years old who received the YFV17D yellow fever vaccine. CDR3s include the opening cysteine and the closing phenylalanine or tryptophan. The D gene is left open where the match is weak. Not every row has a clone size; where given, it reads once, few, many or a size class.

d_gene	j_gene	v_gene	abundance	len	CDR3nt	CDR3aa
NA	TRBJ1-4	TRBV28	few	17	TGTGCCAGCAGTCCTCCAGGCGGGGGGCAAACTAATGAAAAACTGTTTTTT	CASSPPGGGQTNEKLFF
NA	TRBJ2-5	TRBV11-2	NA	15	NA	CASSFGPGGRETQYF
NA	TRBJ1-1	TRBV4-1	NA	13	TGCGCCAGCAGCCAAACCGGGACGCCAGAAGCTTTCTTT	CASSQTGTPEAFF
TRBD2	TRBJ2-5	TRBV20-1	few	14	TGCAGTGCCCCAGCGGGGGGGGGCGGGGAGACCCAGTACTTC	CSAPAGGGGETQYF
NA	TRBJ1-6	TRBV3-1	few	13	TGTGCCAGCAGCCGCGGACGTTCGAGCCCCCTCCACTTT	CASSRGRSSPLHF
NA	TRBJ2-5	TRBV7-2	few	17	TGTGCCAGCAGCCTCCCCCGGGCGGCCTCCCTAGTAGAGACCCAGTACTTC	CASSLPRAASLVETQYF
TRBD1	TRBJ1-4	TRBV23-1	NA	15	TGCGCCAGCAGTCAGAAAAACAGGGGAGGAGAAAAACTGTTTTTT	CASSQKNRGGEKLFF
NA	TRBJ2-3	TRBV7-9	NA	13	TGTGCCAGCGGACCAGGGGACCCAGATACGCAGTATTTT	CASGPGDPDTQYF
NA	TRBJ1-1	TRBV20-1	NA	13	TGCAGTGCTCACCGGGATATGAACACTGAAGCTTTCTTT	CSAHRDMNTEAFF
TRBD2	TRBJ2-2	TRBV10-3	NA	14	TGTGCCATCTTCGGCGGGGGGAACACCGGGGAGCTGTTTTTT	CAIFGGGNTGELFF
TRBD1	TRBJ2-5	TRBV5-1	NA	14	TGCGCCAGCCAACCGACAGGGCCGTACGAGACCCAGTACTTC	CASQPTGPYETQYF
NA	TRBJ2-2	TRBV5-1	few	17	TGCGCCAGCAGCTTAGGGACCTACCGCACGAACACCGGGGAGCTGTTTTTT	CASSLGTYRTNTGELFF
TRBD1	TRBJ2-1	TRBV25-1	NA	13	TGTGCCAGCACGAGGGCAGGGGGCTATGAGCAGTTCTTC	CASTRAGGYEQFF
NA	TRBJ1-1	TRBV10-1	NA	12	TGCGCCAGCAGTTCAGGACCGCATGAAGCTTTCTTT	CASSSGPHEAFF
NA	TRBJ2-3	TRBV5-4	NA	14	TGTGCCAGCAGCTTGGCGGGGGCCGCAGATACGCAGTATTTT	CASSLAGAADTQYF
TRBD2	TRBJ2-5	TRBV5-1	NA	16	TGCGCCAGCAGCCTGCGACTAGCGGATTTACAAGAGACCCAGTACTTC	CASSLRLADLQETQYF
NA	TRBJ1-2	TRBV4-1	NA	11	TGCGCCAGCAGCCAAGTGCGGAAGCGCACCTTC	CASSQVRKRTF
TRBD2	TRBJ2-1	TRBV6-2/TRBV6-3	NA	15	TGTGCCAGCAGCCCCTCGCTAGCGGGGGCGCCGAGCGCGTTCTTC	CASSPSLAGAPSAFF
TRBD1	TRBJ1-2	TRBV2	once	15	TGTGCCAGCAGAGAGACGGGGACAGGGGACCCCGGCTACACCTTC	CASRETGTGDPGYTF
NA	TRBJ1-1	TRBV7-9	few	14	TGTGCCAGCAGCTTTACCGCAGGGGCCACTGAAGCTTTCTTT	CASSFTAGATEAFF
NA	TRBJ2-3	TRBV4-3	few	15	TGCGCCAGCAGCCAAGATCACAGAGGCACAGATACGCAGTATTTT	CASSQDHRGTDTQYF
NA	TRBJ2-6	TRBV6-1	NA	17	TGTGCCAGCACTAGGACTTCAACTCGCTCTGGGGCCAACGTCCTGACTTTC	CASTRTSTRSGANVLTF